A single sample gave rise to the 24 T cell receptor beta chains below, sequenced in a study of T cells in women clearing cervical HPV infection. This table comes from immunoSEQ multiplex PCR, and its TCRdb copy is limited to in-frame clones, with some not included. The ten top clones account for around 1.5%, within a sample of tens of thousands of clones. Sequencing was done on a sample of blood buffy coat. Source of these receptors: a woman between 18 and 69 years old with a cervical HPV16 infection that either progressed to CIN3+ or cleared (not recorded which).

Note on this clone: The DNA ends 3 residues before the CDR3 does, and the rest of the CDR3 is filled in from the germline J gene. V usage is TRBV30 and J usage is TRBJ2-2; tentatively, D is TRBD1 (6 bases). Trimming removed 0 bases at V and 2 bases at J, with 10 bases between. There are 15 residues in the CDR3. CDR1 is GTSNPN, CDR2 SVGIG, per germline (reference sequence). Incomplete CDR3 DNA: TGTGCCTGGAGTGTACGAGGGACAAACACCGGGGAG. This gives the protein CAWSVRGTNTGE. The entire CDR3 is CAWSVRGTNTGELFF.

About this clone itself: The CDR3 extends 3 residues past the end of the read, so its final part is completed from the germline J gene. The V gene is TRBV20-1, the J gene TRBJ2-1; TRBD2 aligns across 13 bases. The CDR3 totals 15 residues. V shed 5 bases, J shed 4 bases, and the junction held 5 bases outside the gene matches. Germline V CDR1 and CDR2: DFQATT, SNEGSKA (reference sequence). CDR3 DNA, as far as it was read: TGCAGTGCTCCTCAGACTAGCGGGAGGTACAATGAG. Protein: CSAPQTSGRYNE. The CDR3 in full is CSAPQTSGRYNEQFF.

A remark on this clone: The read terminates 3 residues ahead of where the CDR3 ends, so the germline J gene completes it. V gene TRBV20-1 combines with J gene TRBJ2-6, with 11 nucleotides matching TRBD2. The J segment lost 0 bases and the V segment lost 0 bases, leaving 1 base of the junction unmatched. This CDR3 is built from 17 residues. Germline values: CDR1 DFQATT, CDR2 SNEGSKA (reference sequence). The CDR3 reads CSARDSGGASGANVLTF. The DNA read from the CDR3 is TGCAGTGCTAGAGATAGCGGGGGGGCCTCTGGGGCCAACGTC.

Points on this clone: The observed sequence ends 3 residues before the CDR3 terminus, with the missing tail filled in from the germline J gene. The J gene is TRBJ1-5, the V gene TRBV20-1; D gene unclear. This CDR3 has 12 amino acids. Germline V gene lookup returns CDR1 DFQATT and CDR2 SNEGSKA (reference sequence). The V end was cut by 1 base, the J end by 5 bases, with 6 bases between. The sequenced part of the CDR3 DNA is TGCAGTGCTAGAGCTCCTGATCAGCCC. Its protein product is CSARAPDQP. The entire CDR3 protein is CSARAPDQPQHF.

On this clone itself: Read data end 3 residues before the CDR3 end; the end is taken from the germline J gene. This chain links TRBV5-1 with TRBJ2-2; D unclear. Germline loops: CDR1 SGHRS, CDR2 YFSETQ. CDR3 length equals 11 residues. The CDR3 protein is CASSLSVELFF. CDR3 DNA (partial): TGCGCCAGCAGCCTGTCCGTAGAG.

Comment on this clone: The read ends 3 residues early relative to the CDR3; the germline J gene fills the gap. The chain is built from TRBV15 and TRBJ1-2; D gene ambiguous. Germline CDR1 reads LNHNV; CDR2 reads YYDKDF (reference sequence). The CDR3 covers 15 residues. Trimming removed 0 bases from V and 2 bases from J, with 10 bases in between. The CDR3 loop is CATSRDIGGNYGYTF. The CDR3 DNA, read in part, is TGTGCCACCAGCAGAGATATAGGAGGGAACTATGGC.

In the case of this clone: The CDR3 goes on 3 residues after the read ends, and that part is filled in from the germline J gene. This rearrangement joins TRBV5-1 to TRBJ1-6; possible D gene TRBD1, 5 bases. From germline, CDR1 is SGHRS and CDR2 YFSETQ. V dropped 0 bases and J dropped 6 bases, with 7 bases sitting between them. CDR3 length: 14 residues. CDR3 bases read: TGCGCCAGCAGCTTGGGACAGTCTAATTCACCC. It yields the protein CASSLGQSNSP. The CDR3 in its entirety is CASSLGQSNSPLHF.

Remarks on this clone: The read is 3 residues too short to cover the CDR3 end, so that end is filled in from the germline J gene. V gene TRBV5-1 combines with J gene TRBJ2-1; 7 nucleotides line up with TRBD1. The CDR3 runs 18 residues. The germline gives CDR1 SGHRS, CDR2 YFSETQ. The junction had 13 bases not matched to a gene; V was cut back by 0 bases and J by 4 bases. Partial CDR3 DNA: TGCGCCAGCAGCTTGGGACAAGGGGGCCCCCTGATTTACAATGAG. It codes for CASSLGQGGPLIYNE. The complete CDR3 protein is CASSLGQGGPLIYNEQFF.

As to this clone: The CDR3 goes on 3 residues after the read ends, and that part is filled in from the germline J gene. J is TRBJ1-1 and V is TRBV5-1, with TRBD1 matching 8 bases. There are 13 residues in the CDR3. V shed 4 bases and J 6 bases; nucleotides not matched to a gene: 5. CDR1 and CDR2 from the germline V gene are SGHRS and YFSETQ. CDR3 loop: CASSIQGASEAFF. CDR3 bases read: TGCGCCAGCAGCATCCAGGGGGCCTCTGAA.

As regards this clone: The CDR3 end is not reached by the read, which stops 3 residues before it; the germline J gene fills it in. The chain joins TRBV19 to TRBJ2-1, with a possible D match to TRBD1 (6 bases). The germline V gene has CDR1 LNHDA and CDR2 SQIVND (reference sequence). V was shortened by 1 base and J by 6 bases, with 19 bases between the two germline ends. The CDR3 sequence is 17 residues long. The CDR3 reads CASSIALRQDRRNEQFF. CDR3 DNA, as far as it was read: TGTGCCAGTAGTATAGCCCTCCGACAGGATCGTCGCAATGAG. Full variable domain (outside the CDR3, taken from reference TRBV19 and TRBJ2-1): DGGITQSPKYLFRKEGQNVTLSCEQNLNHDAMYWYRQDPGQGLRLIYYSQIVNDFQKGDIAEGYSVSREKKESFPLTVTSAQKNPTAFYLCASSIALRQDRRNEQFFGPGTRLTVL.

Comment on this clone: The read stops 3 residues short of the end of the CDR3; the missing end is completed from the germline J gene. This rearrangement joins TRBV20-1 to TRBJ2-1, with 7 positions matching TRBD2. The V and J ends lost 3 bases and 0 bases, in that order; junction bases with no gene match: 14. This CDR3 has 18 residues. From germline, CDR1 is DFQATT and CDR2 SNEGSKA (reference sequence). Incomplete CDR3 DNA: TGCAGTGCTAGCCCGGGACTAAGTCCTACAAGCTCCTACAATGAG. Protein sequence: CSASPGLSPTSSYNE. The full CDR3 protein reads CSASPGLSPTSSYNEQFF.

As regards this clone: The sequence runs out 3 residues before the end of the CDR3; the remainder is reconstructed from the germline J gene. This rearrangement joins TRBV19 to TRBJ2-2; maybe TRBD1 (6 bases). The CDR3 runs to 13 residues. Trimming pared 7 bases from V and 7 bases from J, leaving 13 bases between. CDR1 and CDR2 (germline): LNHDA, SQIVND (reference sequence). CDR3 bases read: TGTGCCAGTACCCCAGGGGCGAGCGGGGAG. It is translated as CASTPGASGE. The complete CDR3 sequence is CASTPGASGELFF.

Concerning this clone itself: The read gets to within 3 residues of the CDR3 end, and the germline J gene fills in the rest. The gene calls are TRBV18 and TRBJ1-4, with D possibly being TRBD1 (5 bases). In germline, CDR1 is KGHSH, CDR2 LQKENI. The CDR3 covers 16 residues. The V end was cut by 4 bases, the J end by 5 bases, with 17 bases between. CDR3 region: CASSRTPTGPNEKLFF. CDR3 DNA (partial): TGTGCCAGCTCACGCACCCCCACAGGCCCAAATGAAAAA.

CDR3 bases read: TGCAGTGCCAAGGCTGGAAACACC. This sequence encodes CSAKAGNT. The entire CDR3 is CSAKAGNTIYF. The chain uses TRBV20-1 and TRBJ1-3; no firm D call. Read coverage stops 3 residues before the CDR3 terminus; the germline J gene supplies the remainder. This CDR3 is built from 11 residues. V lost 6 bases and J lost 2, with 5 bases in between. The V gene's germline CDR1 is DFQATT and CDR2 SNEGSKA (reference sequence).

Partial CDR3 DNA: TGCAGTCCCCCCGGGACTAGTACAGATACG. It yields the protein CSPPGTSTDT. The full CDR3 reads CSPPGTSTDTQYF. The chain joins TRBV20-1 to TRBJ2-3, with TRBD2 identical over 8 bases. The CDR3 is cut off 3 residues early in the read; its end comes from the germline J gene. CDR3 length: 13 residues. From germline, CDR1 is DFQATT and CDR2 SNEGSKA (reference sequence). With 8 bases clipped from V and 3 bases from J, the junction kept 7 bases outside the gene matches.

Remarks on this clone: The CDR3 end is not reached by the read, which stops 3 residues before it; the germline J gene fills it in. V gene TRBV2 combines with J gene TRBJ2-5; maybe TRBD2 (5 bases). V was clipped by 5 bases and J by 1 base, with 11 bases between them. Germline V CDR1 and CDR2: SNHLY, FYNNEI. The CDR3 has 14 amino acids. The sequenced part of the CDR3 DNA is TGTGCCAGCAGTCAGGCAAGCGGCCAAGAGACC. Amino acid sequence: CASSQASGQET. The complete CDR3 sequence is CASSQASGQETQYF.

The CDR3 DNA, read in part, is TGTGCCAGCAGTTTCGAGCGGGAGAACAATGAG. Its translation: CASSFERENNE. The complete CDR3 sequence is CASSFERENNEQFF. This sequence joins TRBV28 and TRBJ2-1; 8 nucleotides align to TRBD2. The read terminates 3 residues ahead of where the CDR3 ends, so the germline J gene completes it. With 3 bases clipped from V and 5 bases from J, the junction kept 3 bases outside the gene matches. The CDR3 has 14 residues. The germline V gene encodes CDR1 MDHEN and CDR2 SYDVKM.

The part of the CDR3 DNA that was read is TGTGCCAGCAGCTCCGGGACAGGGGGCGCAGATACG. Translating it yields CASSSGTGGADT. The whole CDR3 protein is CASSSGTGGADTQYF. V is TRBV7-7 and J is TRBJ2-3; 12 nucleotides agree with TRBD1. The read ends 3 residues before the CDR3 terminus; that terminus is restored from the germline J gene. This CDR3 has 15 residues. Germline V CDR1 and CDR2: SSHAT, FNYEAQ (reference sequence). Trimming cost V 4 bases and J 4 bases; bases outside gene matches: 3.

Notes on this clone: With the read ending 3 residues before the CDR3 end, the germline J gene is used to fill in that end. The chain uses TRBV20-1 and TRBJ2-3; 10 bases are a match to TRBD1. Germline V CDR1 and CDR2: DFQATT, SNEGSKA (reference sequence). The J segment lost 3 bases and the V segment lost 4 bases, leaving 7 bases of the junction unmatched. The CDR3 loop spans 15 amino acids. The CDR3 spells CSAIDDRGQTDTQYF. The part of the CDR3 DNA that was read is TGCAGTGCTATAGATGACAGGGGGCAAACAGATACG.

Partial CDR3 DNA: TGTGCCAGCTCACCATTCAATAGTCAGGGGAAAACCCCTGAA. The encoded protein is CASSPFNSQGKTPE. The CDR3 as a whole reads CASSPFNSQGKTPEAFF. The chain joins TRBV18 to TRBJ1-1; D is possibly TRBD1 (6 bases). The sequenced fragment ends 3 residues before the CDR3 boundary, so the rest is inferred from the germline J gene. From germline, CDR1 is KGHSH and CDR2 LQKENI. The length of the CDR3 is 17 residues. V was pared by 2 bases and J by 6 bases, with 22 bases between.

As for this clone: Read sequence stops 3 residues before the CDR3 end, and the germline J gene provides the missing end. The rearrangement links TRBV2 to TRBJ2-5; no definite D call. Per the germline V gene, CDR1 is SNHLY and CDR2 is FYNNEI. V gave up 6 bases and J gave up 7 bases, with 12 bases separating them. The CDR3 totals 12 residues. Incomplete CDR3 DNA: TGTGCCAGCAGCGACCGCCTAGGGACC. Translated, it gives CASSDRLGT. The CDR3 as a whole reads CASSDRLGTQYF.

Notes on this clone: Read data end 3 residues before the CDR3 end; the end is taken from the germline J gene. V gene TRBV20-1 combines with J gene TRBJ2-5; 8 positions agree with TRBD2. CDR1 is DFQATT and CDR2 is SNEGSKA in the germline V gene (reference sequence). This CDR3 comprises 16 residues. After removal of 5 bases from V and 2 bases from J, the junction contained 13 bases not matched to a gene. CDR3 bases read: TGCAGTGCTGTGACAAGCGGGGGCTTGGGGCAAGAGACC. Amino acids: CSAVTSGGLGQET. The whole CDR3 is CSAVTSGGLGQETQYF.

Notes on this clone: The read terminates 3 residues ahead of where the CDR3 ends, so the germline J gene completes it. V is TRBV19 and J is TRBJ1-1; 7 nucleotides match TRBD1. Germline CDR1 LNHDA, CDR2 SQIVND (reference sequence). The CDR3 is 16 amino acids. With 4 bases clipped from V and 1 base from J, the junction kept 9 bases outside the gene matches. The DNA read from the CDR3 is TGTGCCAGTAGTAGATCCCCACAGGGGCGGAACACTGAA. Translating it yields CASSRSPQGRNTE. The whole CDR3 region reads CASSRSPQGRNTEAFF.

As to this clone: The observed sequence ends 3 residues before the CDR3 terminus, with the missing tail filled in from the germline J gene. The chain is built from TRBV14 and TRBJ2-2, with D perhaps matching TRBD2 (6 bases). Trimming shortened V by 6 bases and J by 7 bases, and 15 bases separated the two germline ends. The CDR3 covers 14 residues. In germline, CDR1 is SGHDN, CDR2 FVKESK. CDR3 DNA, as far as it was read: TGTGCCAGCAGTCCCAGCGGGTTGATCGGGGAG. This encodes CASSPSGLIGE. The whole CDR3 region reads CASSPSGLIGELFF.